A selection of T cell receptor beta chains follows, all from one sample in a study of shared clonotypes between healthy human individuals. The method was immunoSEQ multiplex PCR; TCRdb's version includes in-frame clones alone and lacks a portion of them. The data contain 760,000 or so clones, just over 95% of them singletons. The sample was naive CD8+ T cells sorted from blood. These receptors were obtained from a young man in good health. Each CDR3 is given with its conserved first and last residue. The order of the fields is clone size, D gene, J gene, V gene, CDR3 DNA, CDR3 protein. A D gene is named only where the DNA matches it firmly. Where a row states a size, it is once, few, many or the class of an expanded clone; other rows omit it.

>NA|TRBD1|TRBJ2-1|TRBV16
TGTGCCAGCAGCAAAGGACAGGGCTCCTACAATGAGCAGTTCTTC
CASSKGQGSYNEQFF
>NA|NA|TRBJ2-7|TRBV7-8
TGTGCCAGCAGCATGGGCCACTCCTACGAGCAGTACTTC
CASSMGHSYEQYF
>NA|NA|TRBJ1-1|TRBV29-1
TGCAGCGTTGACCCCGGGCCTTTCGGCACTGAAGCTTTCTTT
CSVDPGPFGTEAFF
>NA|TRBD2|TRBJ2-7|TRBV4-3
TGCGCCAGCAGCCAAGCCCGACTAGCGGGAGCCTACGAGCAGTACTTC
CASSQARLAGAYEQYF
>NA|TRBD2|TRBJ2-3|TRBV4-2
TGTGCCAGCAGCACCCAGCTAGCGGGAAGTGGGGATACGCAGTATTTT
CASSTQLAGSGDTQYF
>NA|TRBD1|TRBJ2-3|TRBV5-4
TGTGCCAGCAGCTTCGCAGGGGGCGCCGATACGCAGTATTTT
CASSFAGGADTQYF
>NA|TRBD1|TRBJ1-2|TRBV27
TGTGCCAGCAGTTTATCGGTGGGACAGGCCTTTAACTATGGCTACACCTTC
CASSLSVGQAFNYGYTF
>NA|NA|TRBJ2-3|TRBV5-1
TGCGCCAGCAGCTACCAGACAGAAGACACAGATACGCAGTATTTT
CASSYQTEDTDTQYF
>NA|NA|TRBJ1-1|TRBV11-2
TGTGCCAGCAGCTTAGGGCAGGGGTACACTGAAGCTTTCTTT
CASSLGQGYTEAFF
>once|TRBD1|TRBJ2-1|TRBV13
TGTGCCAGCAGCTCCAGGACAGGGGGGTACAATGAGCAGTTCTTC
CASSSRTGGYNEQFF
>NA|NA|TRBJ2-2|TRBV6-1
TGTGCCAGCAGTGCGCCAGTGACAGGCCTGAACACCGGGGAGCTGTTTTTT
CASSAPVTGLNTGELFF
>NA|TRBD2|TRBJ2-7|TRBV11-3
TGTGCCAGCAGCCATAGACTAGCCCCGACCTACGAGCAGTACTTC
CASSHRLAPTYEQYF
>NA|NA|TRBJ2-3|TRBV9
TGTGCCAGCAGCGGCGGCACAGATACGCAGTATTTT
CASSGGTDTQYF
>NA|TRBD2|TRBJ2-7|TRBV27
TGTGCCAGCAGTTTATCGCCGCGACTAGCATCGGGCGAGCAGTACTTC
CASSLSPRLASGEQYF
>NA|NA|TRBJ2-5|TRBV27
TGTGCCAGCAGTTTACGCTGGACCCCAGGGCAAGAGACCCAGTACTTC
CASSLRWTPGQETQYF
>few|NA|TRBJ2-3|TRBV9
TGTGCCAGCAGCGTAGACAGGGTTCTAGTGGGCGCAGATACGCAGTATTTT
CASSVDRVLVGADTQYF
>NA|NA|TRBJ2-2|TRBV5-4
TGTGCCAGCAGCCAAATCGGGGGCGGTGACACCGGGGAGCTGTTTTTT
CASSQIGGGDTGELFF
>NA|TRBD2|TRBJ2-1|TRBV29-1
TGCAGCGTTGAGGGAGTCGGACTAGCGGGTTACAATGAGCAGTTCTTC
CSVEGVGLAGYNEQFF
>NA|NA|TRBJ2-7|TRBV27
TGTGCCAGCAGTCTACAGGGAGCGGCCTACGAGCAGTACTTC
CASSLQGAAYEQYF
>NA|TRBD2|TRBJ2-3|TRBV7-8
TGTGCCAGCAGCGAAGGACTAGTTGAAATGACAGATACGCAGTATTTT
CASSEGLVEMTDTQYF
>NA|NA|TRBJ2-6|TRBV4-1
TGCGCCAGCAGCCAAAATGGTTACTCTGGGGCCAACGTCCTGACTTTC
CASSQNGYSGANVLTF
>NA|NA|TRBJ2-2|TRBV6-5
TGTGCCAGCAGTTACTCGAGGTCCGGGGAGCTGTTTTTT
CASSYSRSGELFF
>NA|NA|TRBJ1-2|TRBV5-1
TGCGCCAGACTGCTACCGAATGGCTACACCTTC
CARLLPNGYTF
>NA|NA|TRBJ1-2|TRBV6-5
TGTGCCAGCAGTTACTCGATGGCTGGGGATGGCTACACCTTC
CASSYSMAGDGYTF
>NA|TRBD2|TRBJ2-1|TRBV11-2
TGTGCCAGCAGCCTAGGGGGCGGGAGGGCCGGTATTGAGCAGTTCTTC
CASSLGGGRAGIEQFF
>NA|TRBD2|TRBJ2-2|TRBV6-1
TGTGCCAGCAGTGAACACTCTCGACTAGCGGGATTCGACACCGGGGAGCTGTTTTTT
CASSEHSRLAGFDTGELFF
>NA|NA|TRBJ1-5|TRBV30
TGTGCCTGGAGTTCCGATAATCAGCCCCAGCATTTT
CAWSSDNQPQHF
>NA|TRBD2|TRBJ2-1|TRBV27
TGTGCCAGCAGTCCGAGCGGGATCCACAATGAGCAGTTCTTC
CASSPSGIHNEQFF
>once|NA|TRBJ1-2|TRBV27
TGTGCCAGCAGACCGACCGGGACATCCTATGGCTACACCTTC
CASRPTGTSYGYTF
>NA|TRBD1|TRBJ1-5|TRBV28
TGTGCCAGCAGGGAGATGACAGGGGATAGGTATAGCAATCAGCCCCAGCATTTT
CASREMTGDRYSNQPQHF
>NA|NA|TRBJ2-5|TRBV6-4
TGTGCCAGCAGTTCCTATCCTGGAGAGACCCAGTACTTC
CASSSYPGETQYF
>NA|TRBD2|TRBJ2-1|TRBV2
TGTGCCACCCCACGGACTAGCCTCGATGAGCAGTTCTTC
CATPRTSLDEQFF